This T cell receptor beta chain was recovered during a study of response to subunit inactivated influenza vaccine. CDR1 and CDR2 from the germline V gene are MNHEY and SVGEGT. V was clipped by 6 bases and J by 5 bases; unmatched bases: 0. The CDR3 consists of 12 residues. Notes on the study in general: Authors suggested that a seasonal influenza vaccination recruits few new T cells each time.

This clonotype was seen more than once but under ten times. What it binds is not known. TCRdb independently ran MiXCR on the RT-PCR reads; one entry per CDR3 protein. The table shows roughly 500,000 distinct CDR3 sequences, with over 25% occurring only once. The chain recombines TRBV6-2 or TRBV6-3 with TRBJ2-2, with TRBD1 matching 7 bases. The sample was CD4+ T cells sorted from PBMCs, taken around 5 days after vaccination. The TCR was taken from a man aged 50 to 60 who received an inactivated influenza vaccine. The CDR3 loop is CASRQGTGELFF. The CDR3 DNA sequence: TGTGCCAGCAGACAGGGGACCGGGGAGCTGTTTTTT.